This T cell receptor (beta chain) was captured by sequencing in a study of identical twins. Notes on the study in general: Conclusions leaned on cross-sectional statistical analysis and did not track the same donors over time. Diverse VJ usage suggested most zero-insertion clonotypes were not invariant T cells. Out-of-frame alpha sequences that twins shared showed excess low generation probability.

V shed 6 bases, J shed 8 bases, and the junction held 9 bases outside the gene matches. This CDR3 region has 15 residues. This clonotype was recorded many times. The antigen remains undetermined. A universal primer site arose from template switching, and cDNA bore unique molecular identifiers. One entry per CDR3 protein, called by TCRdb with MiXCR from the 5' RACE reads. The sample records 130,000 to 150,000 distinct CDR3 sequences, roughly 3.5% being singletons. The TCR originated in a man aged 18 to 30 in good health. The sequenced sample was memory T cells sorted from blood. This chain uses TRBV12-3 or TRBV12-4 with TRBJ1-4, with 10 nucleotides matching TRBD1. The CDR3 DNA sequence: TGTGCCAGCAGGGGGACAGGGGCCCCTGGAGAAAAACTGTTTTTT. Its translation is CASRGTGAPGEKLFF.